The source of this T cell receptor (beta chain) is a study of blood T cell repertoires in COVID-19 (dated by TCRdb to about 2020). Broadly, across the study: Samples covering the acute and convalescent phases of COVID-19 were provided by collaborators in the United States, Italy and Spain. Sample metadata almost always included a de-identified subject ID, COVID-19 status, age in years and sex. Subjects who had been exposed to COVID-19, were actively infected with it, or had recovered from it provided the deeply sampled blood TCRbeta repertoires that made up the dataset. The material from the prospective study consisted of cDNA or gDNA derived from T cells, B-cell-depleted T cells, or PBMCs. A freely available public database, intended as a resource for researchers studying the immune response to SARS-CoV-2, is where the repertoires were released. Where HLA class I and class II types were available, the types were taken from metadata supplied by the sample provider, not from assay-based typing. The samples were drawn from two sources: the first 160 participants of the ongoing ImmuneRACE study, and approximately 1,300 subjects contributed by 6 global collaborators.

TCRbeta CDR3 regions were amplified from genomic DNA by means of the immunoSEQ Assay, a bias-controlled multiplex PCR. As for how the authors treated the data: The number of nucleated cells in each sample was estimated by amplification of reference gene primers within the assay. To quantify the absolute abundance of each unique TCRbeta CDR3 rearrangement, sequence reads were collapsed and filtered. For each sample, productive Simpson clonality was calculated as the square root of Simpson's diversity index across productive rearrangements. Sourced from immuneACCESS, this table was stored by TCRdb with only in-frame sequences that have V and J called. A share of the clones is absent; for the studies checked, an unresolved V gene accounts for under half, and the remainder has no known explanation. The V and J calls and clone size are taken from that table; D and trimming were inferred from the DNA. This sample comprises about 150,000 clones, roughly 89% of them detected only once. The top ten constitute over 0.45% of the sample.

This clone was counted only a few times. Its specific antigen is unknown. Within one base of it there is no much larger clone, and no base qualities were kept. The CDR3 runs 17 residues from the cysteine to the phenylalanine. Only the CDR3 region is kept as DNA, spanning 51 bases read in frame from base 1. CDR1 LNHDA and CDR2 SQIVND are derived from the germline V gene (reference sequence). V and J lose 3 bases and 2 bases, and a span of 18 bases separates them. On the study overall, not on this receptor specifically: How much clinical and demographic metadata was included differed by source and by participant, and the metadata was provided uncurated.

Whole blood was collected in K2EDTA tubes by collaborating institutions according to the institutions' own protocols. For TCRbeta analysis, collaborators shipped samples in one of three forms: frozen whole blood, isolated PBMCs, or DNA extracted from either of those sample types. The source is a man aged 45-65 years with acute or convalescent COVID-19. Here the chain combines TRBV19 and TRBJ2-3; D gene: possibly TRBD2, on 7 matching bases. The material sequenced was peripheral blood. The sequenced DNA is TGTGCCAGTAGTATCAACTGGGGGCTAGCGGCCACAGATACGCAGTATTTT. It specifies CASSINWGLAATDTQYF.